This T cell receptor (beta chain) was sequenced during a study of T cells in Graves' hyperthyroidism and ophthalmopathy. Germline CDR1 SGHTA, CDR2 FQGNSA. Trimming removed 5 bases at V and 3 bases at J, with 20 bases between. This CDR3 has 17 amino acids. Patients aged 18 to 65 had newly diagnosed hyperthyroidism of under 2 months' duration. RNA transcripts provided the source from which TCR beta CDR3 regions were amplified. During a first-round RT-PCR of the TCR CDR3, the HTBI primer set was used. MiXCR, run by TCRdb on the multiplex PCR reads, gives a single entry per CDR3 protein. This repertoire shows about 690,000 distinct CDR3 sequences, roughly 17% found once; its top ten account for about 16%.

The sequence was obtained from a man in his fifties with Graves' hyperthyroidism. J is TRBJ1-5 and V is TRBV7-2, with a weak D call TRBD1 (5 bases). The specimen was blood. The CDR3 here is CASSRGAAKKLNQPQHF. The CDR3 bases are TGTGCCAGCAGCCGAGGGGCAGCTAAGAAACTCAATCAGCCCCAGCATTTT.